These 28 T cell receptor beta chains came from one sample sequenced in a study of CD8+ T cells in alopecia areata. Extracted RNA was reverse transcribed, and the resulting cDNA served as sequencing template. The data were produced by immunoSEQ multiplex PCR, yet TCRdb's version contains in-frame clones alone and is incomplete. The repertoire consists of about 69,000 clones, with approximately 60% occurring once and the leading ten covering roughly a sixth. Sequenced material: CD8+ T cells sorted from blood, taken at week 0. These receptors originate from a human donor with alopecia areata.

The chain recombines TRBV29-1 with TRBJ2-1; D possibly corresponds to TRBD2 (6 bases). This CDR3 has 14 amino acids. Per germline, CDR1 SQVTM and CDR2 ANQGSEA. The V end lost 1 base, the J end lost 9 bases, and 16 bases lay between the germline ends. The CDR3 loop reads CSVEGETRMSEQFF. The CDR3 DNA reads as TGCAGCGTTGAAGGCGAGACTAGAATGAGTGAGCAGTTCTTC.

The rearrangement links TRBV27 to TRBJ2-1; 8 nucleotides agree with TRBD2. The germline V gene has CDR1 MNHEY and CDR2 SMNVEV (reference sequence). V shed 2 bases, J shed 5 bases, and the junction held 5 bases outside the gene matches. There are 15 residues in the CDR3. The CDR3 bases are TGTGCCAGCAGTTTAGGGCCGCGGGGGGACAATGAGCAGTTCTTC. As protein: CASSLGPRGDNEQFF.

The chain joins TRBV15 to TRBJ2-5; TRBD1 matches at 7 bases. V was pared by 0 bases and J by 0 bases, with 1 base of the junction left unmatched. The CDR3 loop spans 15 amino acids. Per the germline V gene, CDR1 is LNHNV and CDR2 is YYDKDF (reference sequence). The DNA for the CDR3 is TGTGCCACCAGCAGAGATGACAGGGACCAAGAGACCCAGTACTTC. It translates to CATSRDDRDQETQYF.

CDR3: CASRPGMSDTQYF. CDR3 nucleotides: TGTGCCAGTAGACCCGGGATGAGCGATACGCAGTATTTT. J is TRBJ2-3 and V is TRBV19; TRBD2 is a possible D gene (5 bases). Germline lookup yields CDR1 LNHDA and CDR2 SQIVND (reference sequence). CDR3 length equals 13 residues. V dropped 6 bases and J dropped 6 bases, with 13 bases sitting between them. Supplemented by reference TRBV19 and TRBJ2-3, the full variable domain reads DGGITQSPKYLFRKEGQNVTLSCEQNLNHDAMYWYRQDPGQGLRLIYYSQIVNDFQKGDIAEGYSVSREKKESFPLTVTSAQKNPTAFYLCASRPGMSDTQYFGPGTRLTVL.

V is TRBV4-1 and J is TRBJ2-7; D call uncertain. The CDR3 extends over 13 amino acids. Per germline, CDR1 MGHRA and CDR2 YSYEKL. V shed 1 base and J shed 3 bases, with 7 bases lying between them. CDR3 amino acids: CASSQGTGYEQYF. The CDR3 DNA is TGCGCCAGCAGCCAAGGTACTGGCTACGAGCAGTACTTC.

The chain recombines TRBV6-5 with TRBJ2-3, with D perhaps given as TRBD1 or TRBD2 (5 bases each). The germline V and J ends were trimmed by 5 bases and 0 bases, with 12 bases remaining between them. This CDR3 comprises 15 residues. Germline V gene data show CDR1 as MNHEY and CDR2 as SVGAGI. The CDR3 region has the DNA TGTGCCAGCAGTCAAAGGGGCGGGAGCACAGATACGCAGTATTTT. Translating it yields CASSQRGGSTDTQYF.

As to this clone: This may arise from a read error, as a much more abundant clone is one base away. V and J are TRBV6-5 and TRBJ2-7; D not resolved. Germline CDR1 MNHEY, CDR2 SVGAGI. The CDR3 is 11 residues long. The CDR3 spells CASSDSYEQYF. The CDR3 coding sequence is TGTGCCAGCAGTGACTCCTACGAGCAGTACTTC.

This chain joins TRBV30 and TRBJ1-1; 7 bases are shared with TRBD1. The CDR3 loop spans 13 amino acids. J was trimmed by 1 base and V by 3 bases; bases with no gene match: 2. Germline V gene lookup returns CDR1 GTSNPN and CDR2 SVGIG (reference sequence). CDR3 coding DNA: TGTGCCTGGAGGAGGGGGCCGAACACTGAAGCTTTCTTT. Translating it yields CAWRRGPNTEAFF.

In its sample, this clone was seen a few times. The chain employs TRBV6-5 and TRBJ1-1; tentative D call: TRBD1 (5 bases). The V gene's germline CDR1 is MNHEY and CDR2 SVGAGI. CDR3 length equals 13 residues. V shed 2 bases and J shed 4 bases, with 8 bases lying between them. The CDR3 coding sequence is TGTGCCAGCAGTTACGGGGGAGGCACTGAAGCTTTCTTT. Translation: CASSYGGGTEAFF.

The chain recombines TRBV6-5 with TRBJ1-4; no reliable D call. CDR1 is MNHEY, CDR2 SVGAGI, per germline. CDR3 length: 16 amino acids. Trimming took off 0 bases at V and 5 bases at J, with 13 bases between the two ends. The CDR3 DNA sequence: TGTGCCAGCAGTTACTCGTTGGCAGGCAGGAATGAAAAACTGTTTTTT. Residues: CASSYSLAGRNEKLFF.

In this sample, this clone turned up a few times. The rearrangement joins TRBV4-1 to TRBJ1-5, with D unclear. The CDR3 loop spans 15 amino acids. V lost 3 bases and J 2 bases, leaving 11 bases between the germline ends. Germline-derived CDR1 and CDR2 are MGHRA and YSYEKL. This chain's CDR3 is CASSQPSGGNQPQHF. The DNA for the CDR3 is TGCGCCAGCAGCCAGCCGAGCGGGGGCAATCAGCCCCAGCATTTT.

The gene calls are TRBV2 and TRBJ2-7, with D possibly being TRBD1 (6 bases). V lost 4 bases to trimming and J lost 0 bases, with 10 bases between them. The CDR3 has 14 residues. Germline V gene sequence: CDR1 SNHLY, CDR2 FYNNEI. The CDR3 is CASSGQATSYEQYF. The DNA of the CDR3 is TGTGCCAGCAGTGGACAGGCCACCTCCTACGAGCAGTACTTC.

The J gene is TRBJ2-3, the V gene TRBV30; a possible D gene is TRBD1 (5 bases). Germline V gene lookup returns CDR1 GTSNPN and CDR2 SVGIG (reference sequence). V dropped 2 bases and J dropped 0 bases, with 12 bases sitting between them. The CDR3 consists of 15 residues. Here the CDR3 reads CAWSTGTLSTDTQYF. The CDR3 DNA follows: TGTGCCTGGAGTACAGGTACATTAAGCACAGATACGCAGTATTTT.

This clone was observed a few times. This chain links TRBV10-3 with TRBJ2-2; TRBD2 matches 7 bases. This CDR3 is built from 15 residues. The J segment lost 2 bases and the V segment lost 10 bases, leaving 10 bases of the junction unmatched. Germline assignment: CDR1 ENHRY and CDR2 SYGVKD. The CDR3 here is CASTERGGNTGELFF. The CDR3 nucleotides are TGTGCCAGCACGGAGCGGGGAGGAAACACCGGGGAGCTGTTTTTT.

This chain links TRBV7-9 with TRBJ2-7, with a weak D call TRBD1 (5 bases). The CDR3 has 13 amino acids. The germline V and J ends were trimmed by 5 bases and 5 bases, with 13 bases remaining between them. Per germline, CDR1 SEHNR and CDR2 FQNEAQ (reference sequence). The CDR3 region has the DNA TGTGCCAGCAGCCCCCCAGGGTGGGACGAGCAGTACTTC. Amino acid sequence: CASSPPGWDEQYF.

The genes are TRBV29-1 and TRBJ1-1; the D is unclear. V lost 5 bases and J lost 7, with 11 bases in between. The germline CDR1 and CDR2 sequences are SQVTM and ANQGSEA. This CDR3 comprises 11 residues. The CDR3 nucleotides are TGCAGCGTTCAGTCCGGGTATGAAGCTTTCTTT. Protein: CSVQSGYEAFF.

The V and J genes are TRBV7-3 and TRBJ2-3; the match to TRBD2 covers 10 bases. The CDR3 totals 15 residues. The V and J ends lost 3 bases and 2 bases, in that order; junction bases with no gene match: 2. Germline-derived CDR1 and CDR2 are SGHTA and FQGTGA. This CDR3 reads CASSFGLAVTDTQYF. The CDR3 bases are TGTGCCAGCAGCTTCGGACTAGCGGTCACAGATACGCAGTATTTT.

The CDR3 bases are TGTGCCAGCAGCCAATGGCTCGATACGCAGTATTTT. This codes for CASSQWLDTQYF. The chain employs TRBV4-2 and TRBJ2-3; D is ambiguous. V dropped 2 bases and J dropped 6 bases, with 6 bases sitting between them. Germline assignment: CDR1 LGHNA and CDR2 YNFKEQ. This CDR3 is built from 12 residues.

The chain carries TRBV4-3 and TRBJ2-1; D possibly matches TRBD1 or TRBD2 (6 bases each). V dropped 0 bases and J dropped 0 bases, with 9 bases sitting between them. Looked up from germline, CDR1 is LGHNA and CDR2 is YSLEER. CDR3 length: 16 residues. The CDR3 DNA is TGCGCCAGCAGCCAAGATAAGGGGGGCTCCTACAATGAGCAGTTCTTC. It is translated as CASSQDKGGSYNEQFF.

The gene calls are TRBV13 and TRBJ1-4; D is unclear. Germline values: CDR1 PRHDT, CDR2 FYEKMQ (reference sequence). The CDR3 has 12 residues. Trimming took 0 bases from V and 7 from J, leaving 3 bases between them. The CDR3 DNA reads TGTGCCAGCAGCTTAGGGGTTGAAAAACTGTTTTTT. Translation gives CASSLGVEKLFF. Using reference TRBV13 and TRBJ1-4 for the parts outside the CDR3, the full variable domain is AAGVIQSPRHLIKEKRETATLKCYPIPRHDTVYWYQQGPGQDPQFLISFYEKMQSDKGSIPDRFSAQQFSDYHSELNMSSLELGDSALYFCASSLGVEKLFFGSGTQLSVL.

This clone was recorded a few times. This rearrangement joins TRBV29-1 to TRBJ2-1; 8 bases align to TRBD2. The CDR3 has 16 amino acids. The V segment lost 4 bases and the J segment 2 bases; nucleotides outside the gene matches: 10. Germline assignment: CDR1 SQVTM and CDR2 ANQGSEA. CDR3 loop: CSVGRRAGGAYNEQFF. For the CDR3, the DNA is TGCAGCGTTGGCCGCAGGGCGGGGGGTGCCTACAATGAGCAGTTCTTC.

The CDR3 coding sequence is TGCAGCGTTGCCTACTCGATAGGCGGGGAGCTGTTTTTT. Translating gives CSVAYSIGGELFF. This chain connects TRBV29-1 to TRBJ2-2, with D hard to call. CDR1 is SQVTM, CDR2 ANQGSEA, per germline. The CDR3 covers 13 residues. V was clipped by 4 bases and J by 7 bases, with 13 bases between them.

The chain links TRBV27 to TRBJ2-7, with TRBD2 identical over 9 bases. This CDR3 is built from 14 residues. Germline lookup yields CDR1 MNHEY and CDR2 SMNVEV (reference sequence). V trimming: 2 bases; J trimming: 4 bases; junction bases outside the gene matches: 3. The CDR3 DNA reads as TGTGCCAGCAGTTTACGTAGCGGGAGATACGAGCAGTACTTC. Its protein product is CASSLRSGRYEQYF.

The chain is built from TRBV27 and TRBJ2-1; D not resolved. Germline CDR1 reads MNHEY; CDR2 reads SMNVEV (reference sequence). The CDR3 spans 14 residues. V was pared by 4 bases and J by 4 bases, with 11 bases between. The CDR3 region is CASSSSLGYNEQFF. The CDR3 nucleotides read TGTGCCAGCAGTTCCTCTCTAGGATACAATGAGCAGTTCTTC.

In its sample, this clone was seen a few times. The chain is built from TRBV27 and TRBJ2-7, with D uncertain. The germline gives CDR1 MNHEY, CDR2 SMNVEV (reference sequence). V was clipped by 6 bases and J by 1 base, with 7 bases between them. This CDR3 is built from 12 residues. DNA of the CDR3: TGTGCCAGCAGCCAGGAGTCCTACGAGCAGTACTTC. It yields the protein CASSQESYEQYF.

V usage is TRBV4-3 and J usage is TRBJ1-2; D is possibly TRBD1 (5 bases). The germline gives CDR1 LGHNA, CDR2 YSLEER. This CDR3 is built from 15 residues. The V end was cut by 0 bases, the J end by 4 bases, with 12 bases between. The CDR3 DNA sequence: TGCGCCAGCAGCCAAGATAACCCTGGGACCTATGGCTACACCTTC. Encoded protein: CASSQDNPGTYGYTF.

DNA for the CDR3: TGTGCCAGCAGTTATCATGGCTACACCTTC. This gives the protein CASSYHGYTF. The gene calls are TRBV25-1 and TRBJ1-2; D remains ambiguous. This CDR3 is 10 amino acids long. Germline CDR1 is MGHDK and CDR2 is SYGVNS. V was cut by 5 bases and J by 6 bases, with 4 bases left in between.

This clone has more than one count but fewer than ten. This chain uses TRBV30 with TRBJ2-1, with D perhaps matching TRBD1 (7 bases). Germline CDR1 GTSNPN, CDR2 SVGIG (reference sequence). The CDR3 consists of 15 residues. V lost 5 bases, J lost 6 bases, and 20 bases lay in between. CDR3 protein: CAWQEGAGASNEQFF. CDR3 in DNA: TGTGCCTGGCAGGAGGGGGCTGGGGCTAGCAATGAGCAGTTCTTC.